A single sample gave rise to the 8 T cell receptor beta chains below, sequenced in a study of blood T cell repertoires in COVID-19. Using immunoSEQ multiplex PCR, the repertoire was profiled, and TCRdb retains in-frame clones only, with some absent. Of fewer than 250,000 clones detected, about 82% appear once; the ten largest clones hold over 2%. The sample consisted of PBMCs or T cells enriched from blood (not recorded which). These receptors originate from a woman in her fifties or sixties who had recovered from COVID-19.

The chain carries TRBV29-1 and TRBJ2-5, with 9 bases fitting TRBD1. This CDR3 contains 14 residues. V shed 4 bases, J shed 2 bases, and the junction held 5 bases outside the gene matches. Germline V CDR1 and CDR2: SQVTM, ANQGSEA. CDR3 bases: TGCAGCGTTGCGGGACAGGGTATTCAAGAGACCCAGTACTTC. Translating it yields CSVAGQGIQETQYF. Full variable domain (rest looked up from reference TRBV29-1 and TRBJ2-5): SAVISQKPSRDICQRGTSLTIQCQVDSQVTMMFWYRQQPGQSLTLIATANQGSEATYESGFVIDKFPISRPNLTFSTLTVSNMSPEDSSIYLCSVAGQGIQETQYFGPGTRLLVL.

The V call is TRBV11-2, the J call TRBJ2-6, with a tentative D call TRBD2 (6 bases). The CDR3 is 15 amino acids. The germline V and J ends were trimmed by 5 bases and 1 base, with 9 bases remaining between them. Germline lookup yields CDR1 SGHAT and CDR2 FQNNGV. The CDR3 protein is CASSPTRSGANVLTF. The CDR3 DNA sequence: TGTGCCAGCAGCCCGACTAGATCTGGGGCCAACGTCCTGACTTTC.

The chain couples TRBV7-9 to TRBJ2-7; possible D gene TRBD2, 6 bases. Germline CDR1 is SEHNR and CDR2 is FQNEAQ (reference sequence). The CDR3 sequence is 12 residues long. V was shortened by 5 bases and J by 4 bases, with 9 bases between the two germline ends. The CDR3 spells CASSRGLYEQYF. For the CDR3, the DNA is TGTGCCAGCAGCCGGGGGTTATACGAGCAGTACTTC.

The V call is TRBV21-1, the J call TRBJ1-2. TRBV21-1 is a documented pseudogene. The CDR3 is 19 amino acids. CDR3 residues: CASSKEPGLARGRNYGYTF. The CDR3, as DNA: TGTGCCAGCAGCAAAGAACCCGGACTAGCGAGGGGACGGAACTATGGCTACACCTTC.

This clone was counted once. V gene TRBV28 combines with J gene TRBJ1-6; D possibly corresponds to TRBD1 (6 bases). Trimming cost V 2 bases and J 9 bases, with 11 bases left between them. The CDR3 covers 14 residues. Germline CDR1 and CDR2: MDHEN and SYDVKM. CDR3 loop: CASSLTGSSSPLHF. The CDR3 coding sequence is TGTGCCAGCAGTTTAACAGGGTCGAGTTCACCCCTCCACTTT. The variable domain in full, completed from reference TRBV28 and TRBJ1-6, reads DVKVTQSSRYLVKRTGEKVFLECVQDMDHENMFWYRQDPGLGLRLIYFSYDVKMKEKGDIPEGYSVSREKKERFSLILESASTNQTSMYLCASSLTGSSSPLHFGNGTRLTVT.

The chain links TRBV6-5 to TRBJ1-2; D uncertain. Trimming took 3 bases from V and 6 from J, leaving 17 bases between them. CDR1 is MNHEY and CDR2 is SVGAGI in the germline V gene. The CDR3 has 15 residues. In DNA, the CDR3 is TGTGCCAGCAGTTATACAGCCTATAATCCAGATGGCTACACCTTC. Protein sequence: CASSYTAYNPDGYTF.

The CDR3 nucleotides are TGTGCCAGCAGTCAACTCCTGACAGGGATAAACACCATATATTTT. Translation gives CASSQLLTGINTIYF. The V and J genes are TRBV2 and TRBJ1-3; TRBD1 matches 7 bases. Germline V gene data show CDR1 as SNHLY and CDR2 as FYNNEI. With V trimmed by 5 bases and J by 6 bases, 10 bases remained unmatched. This CDR3 comprises 15 residues.

This sequence joins TRBV7-8 and TRBJ2-5; TRBD1 matches at 7 bases. J gave up 5 bases and V 7 bases, and 4 bases lay outside the gene matches. Per the germline V gene, CDR1 is SGHVS and CDR2 is FQNEAQ. The CDR3 is 12 amino acids. The CDR3 region has the DNA TGTGCCAGCATAGGGGGCTCGGAGACCCAGTACTTC. Protein sequence: CASIGGSETQYF. Using reference TRBV7-8 and TRBJ2-5 for the parts outside the CDR3, the full variable domain is GAGVSQSPRYKVAKRGQDVALRCDPISGHVSLFWYQQALGQGPEFLTYFQNEAQLDKSGLPSDRFFAERPEGSVSTLKIQRTQQEDSAVYLCASIGGSETQYFGPGTRLLVL.